Each of the 20 T cell receptor beta chains below was sequenced from the same sample in a study of Graves' ophthalmopathy and Graves' hyperthyroidism. The authors amplified TCR beta CDR3 regions from RNA transcripts. First-round RT-PCR employed HTBI primers, with a second-round multiplex PCR after it. TCRdb reprocessed the multiplex PCR reads with MiXCR, giving one entry per CDR3 protein. This table has hundreds of thousands of distinct CDR3 sequences, about a fifth appearing once. Material for sequencing was peripheral blood. The receptors come from a woman aged 18-35 years with stable Graves' hyperthyroidism. Some clones in this sample may be carry-over from other donors' samples.

This sequence joins TRBV29-1 and TRBJ2-7; TRBD1 agrees at 8 bases. Trimming at V came to 7 bases and at J to 5 bases, leaving 10 bases not matched to a gene. The CDR3 spans 13 residues. CDR1 is SQVTM, CDR2 ANQGSEA, per germline. CDR3 sequence reads: CSAPRQGFDEQYF. The CDR3 DNA is TGCAGCGCCCCCCGACAGGGGTTCGACGAGCAGTACTTC.

This clonotype was counted at least ten times. The chain combines TRBV5-1 with TRBJ1-2; D not resolved. CDR3 length: 15 amino acids. Germline V gene data show CDR1 as SGHRS and CDR2 as YFSETQ. V was clipped by 4 bases and J by 2 bases, with 15 bases between them. The CDR3 DNA sequence: TGCGCCAGCAGCCTGACCCCAAGAGGCAACTATGGCTACACCTTC. Its protein product is CASSLTPRGNYGYTF.

This clonotype occurred a few times. This may be a read error, as it is one base from a much larger clone. The chain is built from TRBV10-3 and TRBJ2-7; D unclear. Germline CDR1 reads ENHRY; CDR2 reads SYGVKD. There are 14 residues in the CDR3. With 5 bases removed from V and 4 bases from J, the gap between germline ends came to 15 bases. CDR3 protein: CAISYRKSAYEQYF. DNA for the CDR3: TGTGCCATCAGTTACCGTAAGTCGGCGTACGAGCAGTACTTC.

This clonotype occurred many times. The V gene is TRBV6-2 or TRBV6-3, the J gene TRBJ2-2; 9 bases line up with TRBD1. This CDR3 spans 18 amino acids. Germline V gene sequence: CDR1 MNHEY, CDR2 SVGEGT. The trim removed 4 bases at V and 7 bases at J, leaving 16 bases unmatched. The CDR3 DNA sequence: TGTGCCAGCAGTTCAAATCGTGGTACAGGGGGCGCGGACGGGGAGCTGTTTTTT. This gives the protein CASSSNRGTGGADGELFF.

This clonotype was detected ten times or more. This chain links TRBV6-5 with TRBJ1-1, with unresolved D. CDR1 and CDR2 from the germline V gene are MNHEY and SVGAGI. The CDR3 is 13 amino acids. Trimming shortened V by 6 bases and J by 0 bases, and 8 bases separated the two germline ends. Written as DNA, the CDR3 is TGTGCCAGCAGGCCTGACTTGAACACTGAAGCTTTCTTT. Translating it yields CASRPDLNTEAFF.

This clonotype was counted ten times or more. The chain couples TRBV12-3 or TRBV12-4 to TRBJ1-2; TRBD1 matches 9 bases. The V segment lost 6 bases and the J segment 7 bases; nucleotides outside the gene matches: 12. This CDR3 is built from 15 residues. CDR3 protein: CASRADGQGLGGYTF. The CDR3 nucleotides read TGTGCCAGCAGGGCTGATGGACAGGGGCTTGGTGGCTACACCTTC.

This clonotype was seen once. The CDR3 here is CSARRENIQYF. For the CDR3, the DNA is TGCAGTGCTAGAAGGGAAAACATTCAGTACTTC. This chain connects TRBV20-1 to TRBJ2-4; D is undetermined. The V end was cut by 2 bases, the J end by 5 bases, with 4 bases between. This CDR3 is built from 11 residues. CDR1 and CDR2 (germline): DFQATT, SNEGSKA (reference sequence).

This clonotype has more than one count but fewer than ten. CDR3 DNA: TGCGCCAGCAGCCAAACTACAGGGGCCGGGTACGAGCAGTACTTC. Translating it yields CASSQTTGAGYEQYF. V gene TRBV4-1 combines with J gene TRBJ2-7; 7 bases fit TRBD1. V trimming: 2 bases; J trimming: 4 bases; junction bases outside the gene matches: 8. This CDR3 is built from 15 residues. Germline V CDR1 and CDR2: MGHRA, YSYEKL.

Comments on this clonotype: A much larger clone differs from this one at a single base, so this may be a read error. This chain connects TRBV2 to TRBJ1-5, with D possibly matching TRBD1 (5 bases). The CDR3 runs to 14 residues. Per germline, CDR1 SNHLY and CDR2 FYNNEI. The CDR3 loop is CVSSDDRSSQPQHF. CDR3 coding DNA: TGTGTCAGCAGTGATGACAGATCGAGTCAGCCCCAGCATTTT.

This clonotype has ten or more counts. The gene calls are TRBV20-1 and TRBJ1-2, with 7 bases lining up with TRBD1. Losses at the gene ends were 5 bases for V and 0 bases for J; bases not matched to a gene: 3. CDR3 length equals 13 residues. CDR1 is DFQATT and CDR2 is SNEGSKA in the germline V gene (reference sequence). CDR3 protein: CSAYRGANYGYTF. The CDR3 DNA sequence: TGCAGTGCTTACAGGGGAGCTAACTATGGCTACACCTTC.

V usage is TRBV6-2 or TRBV6-3 and J usage is TRBJ2-7; D may be TRBD1 or TRBD2 (5 bases each). Germline CDR1 and CDR2: MNHEY and SVGEGT. Trimming removed 5 bases from V and 6 bases from J, with 23 bases in between. This CDR3 region has 16 residues. The CDR3 sequence: CASSPWDGLFLGEQYF. As DNA, the CDR3 is TGTGCCAGCAGTCCCTGGGACGGTCTGTTTCTTGGCGAGCAGTACTTC.

This clonotype was counted ten times or more. The chain joins TRBV15 to TRBJ1-1; D gene uncertain. Germline values: CDR1 LNHNV, CDR2 YYDKDF (reference sequence). The V end was cut by 1 base, the J end by 1 base, with 4 bases between. The CDR3 contains 13 residues. As DNA, the CDR3 is TGTGCCACCAGCAGAGCTTCGAACACTGAAGCTTTCTTT. Translating gives CATSRASNTEAFF.

The V gene is TRBV27, the J gene TRBJ1-1; 7 nucleotides match TRBD1. The CDR3 runs to 15 residues. CDR1 is MNHEY and CDR2 is SMNVEV in the germline V gene (reference sequence). Trimming removed 9 bases from V and 5 bases from J; junction bases left unmatched: 15. CDR3 DNA sequence: TGTGCCAGGGAATGGGACAGAAAACGGAGGACTGAAGCTTTCTTT. Translation: CAREWDRKRRTEAFF.

This clonotype was counted ten times or more. The chain employs TRBV6-4 and TRBJ2-2; D perhaps matches TRBD2 (5 bases). The CDR3 has 13 amino acids. CDR1 and CDR2 from the germline V gene are MRHNA and SNTAGT. V was pared by 2 bases and J by 7 bases, with 8 bases between. The CDR3 coding sequence is TGTGCCAGCAGTGACGGGAGCCACGGGGAGCTGTTTTTT. It translates to CASSDGSHGELFF.

The gene calls are TRBV19 and TRBJ1-1; no clear D gene. Germline assignment: CDR1 LNHDA and CDR2 SQIVND (reference sequence). Trimming cost V 10 bases and J 5 bases, with 17 bases left between them. The CDR3 extends over 13 amino acids. The CDR3 is CATTPGAGTEAFF. CDR3 in DNA: TGTGCCACTACCCCGGGCGCAGGAACTGAAGCTTTCTTT.

This clonotype has more than one count but fewer than ten. The gene calls are TRBV29-1 and TRBJ2-7, with 8 bases that match TRBD2. The V gene end was trimmed by 4 bases and the J gene end by 4 bases; junction bases not matched to a gene: 9. The CDR3 loop spans 14 amino acids. Germline CDR1 and CDR2: SQVTM and ANQGSEA. The CDR3 DNA reads TGCAGCGTTGCAACCGGGACTAGTGGGTACGAGCAGTACTTC. Translation gives CSVATGTSGYEQYF.

At least ten counts were recorded for this clonotype. V gene TRBV12-3 or TRBV12-4 combines with J gene TRBJ1-5; the D gene is possibly TRBD1 (6 bases). The germline V and J ends were trimmed by 6 bases and 7 bases, with 16 bases remaining between them. CDR3 size: 14 residues. The DNA of the CDR3 is TGTGCCAGCAGGGGGGAAGGGGGGGCCCAGCCCCAGCATTTT. This codes for CASRGEGGAQPQHF.

This clonotype was observed many times. Since a much larger clone is just one base distant, this may be a read error. The rearrangement links TRBV13 to TRBJ1-6; D ambiguous. CDR1 and CDR2 from the germline V gene are PRHDT and FYEKMQ (reference sequence). The CDR3 sequence is 12 residues long. The CDR3 DNA reads as TGTGCCAGCAGCTTCGGCAATTCACACCTCCACTTT. Protein product: CASSFGNSHLHF. Full variable domain (outside the CDR3, taken from reference TRBV13 and TRBJ1-6): AAGVIQSPRHLIKEKRETATLKCYPIPRHDTVYWYQQGPGQDPQFLISFYEKMQSDKGSIPDRFSAQQFSDYHSELNMSSLELGDSALYFCASSFGNSHLHFGNGTRLTVT.

The chain uses TRBV6-1 and TRBJ1-5; 9 nucleotides match TRBD1. CDR1 MNHNS and CDR2 SASEGT come from the germline V gene. V dropped 7 bases and J dropped 6; count of bases not matched to a gene: 7. This CDR3 spans 14 amino acids. The CDR3 reads CASTSGQGAQPQHF. CDR3 sequence (DNA): TGTGCCAGCACCTCGGGACAGGGCGCTCAGCCCCAGCATTTT.

This clonotype was detected ten times or more. The chain carries TRBV20-1 and TRBJ2-5, with 10 bases lining up with TRBD1. Germline CDR1 and CDR2: DFQATT and SNEGSKA (reference sequence). The trim removed 5 bases at V and 3 bases at J, leaving 12 bases unmatched. The length of the CDR3 is 16 residues. The DNA of the CDR3 is TGCAGTGCTCACCCCTCCGGGACAGGGGTTAAAGAGACCCAGTACTTC. Amino acid sequence: CSAHPSGTGVKETQYF.